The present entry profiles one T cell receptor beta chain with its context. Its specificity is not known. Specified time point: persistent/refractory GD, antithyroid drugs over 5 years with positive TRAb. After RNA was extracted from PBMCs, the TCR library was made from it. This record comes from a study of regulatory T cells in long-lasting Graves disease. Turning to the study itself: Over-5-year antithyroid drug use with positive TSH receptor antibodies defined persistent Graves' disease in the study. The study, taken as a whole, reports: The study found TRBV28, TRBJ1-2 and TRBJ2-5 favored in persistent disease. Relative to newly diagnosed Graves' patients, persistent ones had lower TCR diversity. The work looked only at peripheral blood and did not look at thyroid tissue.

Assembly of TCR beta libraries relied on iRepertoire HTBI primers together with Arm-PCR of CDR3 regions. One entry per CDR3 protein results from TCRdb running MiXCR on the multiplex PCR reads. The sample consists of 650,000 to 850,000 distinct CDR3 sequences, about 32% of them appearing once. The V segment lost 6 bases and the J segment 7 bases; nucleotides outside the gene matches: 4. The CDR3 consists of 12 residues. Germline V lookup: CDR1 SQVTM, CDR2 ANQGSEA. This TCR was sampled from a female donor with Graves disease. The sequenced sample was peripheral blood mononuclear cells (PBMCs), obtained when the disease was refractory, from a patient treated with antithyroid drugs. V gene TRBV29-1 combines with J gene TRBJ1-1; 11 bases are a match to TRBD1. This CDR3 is CSVGQGDGEAFF. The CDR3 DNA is TGCAGCGTGGGACAGGGGGATGGTGAAGCTTTCTTT.